These 16 T cell receptor beta chains were all obtained from the same sample, sequenced in a study of CD8 T cells in ankylosing spondylitis. No antigen has been identified for these receptors. A single record per CDR3 protein comes from TCRdb applying MiXCR to the 5' RACE reads. The repertoire holds some 700,000 distinct CDR3 sequences, 15% to 20% seen once, with 19% in the top ten. Study results and limitations: A TCR beta motif of 8 or 9 highly homologous variants appeared characteristic of ankylosing spondylitis blood.

Specimen: blood, either unsorted or a sorted T cell fraction (not recorded which). The receptor set was obtained from a male donor with ankylosing spondylitis.

V usage is TRBV12-3 or TRBV12-4 and J usage is TRBJ2-3; 7 nucleotides agree with TRBD2. The V and J ends lost 8 bases and 5 bases, in that order; junction bases with no gene match: 7. The CDR3 runs to 13 residues. The CDR3 DNA sequence: TGTGCCAGCGCCGGGAGGAGCGGAGATACGCAGTATTTT. Translation: CASAGRSGDTQYF.

This clonotype has more than one count but fewer than ten. V and J are TRBV4-3 and TRBJ2-3, with a tentative D call TRBD2 (6 bases). With 2 bases removed from V and 5 bases from J, the gap between germline ends came to 29 bases. Germline-derived CDR1 and CDR2 are LGHNA and YSLEER. The CDR3 has 20 residues. The CDR3 DNA is TGCGCCAGCAGCCAAAGACGGTCGGTGTCCGGGGGAGGAAAAGGAGATACGCAGTATTTT. This translates into CASSQRRSVSGGGKGDTQYF.

The chain has TRBV7-9 and TRBJ2-2, with 8 bases identical to TRBD2. Germline V gene lookup returns CDR1 SEHNR and CDR2 FQNEAQ (reference sequence). The CDR3 extends over 14 amino acids. V was clipped by 3 bases and J by 3 bases; unmatched bases: 0. CDR3 bases: TGTGCCAGCAGCTTCGGGGGGGACACCGGGGAGCTGTTTTTT. Protein: CASSFGGDTGELFF.

This clonotype was recorded a few times. The rearrangement uses TRBV20-1 and TRBJ2-2; no clear D. V was cut by 6 bases and J by 3 bases, with 14 bases left in between. The CDR3 totals 14 residues. Germline CDR1 reads DFQATT; CDR2 reads SNEGSKA (reference sequence). CDR3 sequence: CSAQKGSHTGELFF. CDR3 coding DNA: TGCAGTGCCCAAAAGGGCAGCCACACCGGGGAGCTGTTTTTT.

The chain employs TRBV28 and TRBJ2-5; 10 bases align to TRBD2. The ends lost 6 bases at V and 5 bases at J; junction bases unmatched: 3. CDR1 is MDHEN, CDR2 SYDVKM, per germline. The CDR3 is made up of 13 amino acids. The CDR3 is CASRASGSETQYF. The CDR3 DNA follows: TGTGCCAGCAGGGCTAGCGGGAGTGAGACCCAGTACTTC.

This chain joins TRBV4-3 and TRBJ2-5; 8 bases agree with TRBD2. CDR3 length equals 17 residues. Per germline, CDR1 LGHNA and CDR2 YSLEER. V was clipped by 1 base and J by 4 bases; unmatched bases: 11. The CDR3 spells CASSQVWASGYGETQYF. CDR3 nucleotides: TGCGCCAGCAGCCAAGTCTGGGCTAGCGGGTACGGAGAGACCCAGTACTTC.

In this sample, this clonotype turned up many times. The rearrangement uses TRBV28 and TRBJ2-1; 9 bases are shared with TRBD2. V was pared by 2 bases and J by 2 bases, with 1 base of the junction left unmatched. Germline values: CDR1 MDHEN, CDR2 SYDVKM. The CDR3 is made up of 15 amino acids. The CDR3 here is CASSLRTSAYNEQFF. The CDR3 nucleotides read TGTGCCAGCAGTTTAAGGACTAGCGCCTACAATGAGCAGTTCTTC.

This clonotype has a handful of counts. V usage is TRBV24-1 and J usage is TRBJ2-1; D is tentatively TRBD1 or TRBD2 (5 bases each). The CDR3 covers 15 residues. Germline V gene sequence: CDR1 KGHDR, CDR2 SFDVKD. V was cut by 5 bases and J by 0 bases, with 10 bases left in between. The CDR3, as DNA: TGTGCCACCAGTGGGGGACGGACCTCCTACAATGAGCAGTTCTTC. Translation: CATSGGRTSYNEQFF.

This clonotype was seen at least ten times. The chain carries TRBV12-3 or TRBV12-4 and TRBJ2-5; D unclear. With 6 bases removed from V and 3 bases from J, the gap between germline ends came to 5 bases. This CDR3 comprises 11 residues. The CDR3 loop is CASRLEETQYF. CDR3 DNA sequence: TGTGCCAGCAGGCTGGAAGAGACCCAGTACTTC.

This clonotype was counted a few times. This chain links TRBV4-1 with TRBJ2-7; 13 bases map to TRBD2. The germline CDR1 and CDR2 sequences are MGHRA and YSYEKL. The junction had 4 bases not matched to a gene; V was cut back by 4 bases and J by 4 bases. The CDR3 covers 15 residues. In nucleotides, the CDR3 is TGCGCCAGCAGCCTGACTAGCGGGGGGTATTACGAGCAGTACTTC. This sequence encodes CASSLTSGGYYEQYF.

This chain connects TRBV7-7 to TRBJ2-3; D ambiguous. The V gene's germline CDR1 is SSHAT and CDR2 FNYEAQ (reference sequence). With 1 base removed from V and 5 bases from J, the gap between germline ends came to 13 bases. CDR3 length: 15 amino acids. Here the CDR3 DNA reads TGTGCCAGCAGCTTAGGGGCAGCTTTAGGAGATACGCAGTATTTT. Translated: CASSLGAALGDTQYF.

This clonotype has more than one count but fewer than ten. This rearrangement joins TRBV12-3 or TRBV12-4 to TRBJ2-7; 10 bases are shared with TRBD1. The CDR3 spans 14 residues. After removal of 7 bases from V and 5 bases from J, the junction contained 8 bases not matched to a gene. The CDR3 reads CASNQGDRGHEQYF. The DNA for the CDR3 is TGTGCCAGCAATCAGGGGGACAGGGGCCACGAGCAGTACTTC.

The chain uses TRBV4-1 and TRBJ1-5; D not resolved. Trimming removed 0 bases at V and 3 bases at J, with 9 bases between. Per germline, CDR1 MGHRA and CDR2 YSYEKL. CDR3 length: 15 amino acids. In nucleotides, the CDR3 is TGCGCCAGCAGCCAAGATCTCCAGGCCAATCAGCCCCAGCATTTT. Its protein product is CASSQDLQANQPQHF.

V usage is TRBV6-2 or TRBV6-3 and J usage is TRBJ2-7, with D unresolved. Germline CDR1 and CDR2: MNHEY and SVGEGT. V was clipped by 0 bases and J by 3 bases, with 9 bases between them. The CDR3 has 14 amino acids. The CDR3 protein is CASSYSVASYEQYF. The CDR3 DNA is TGTGCCAGCAGTTACTCAGTCGCCAGCTACGAGCAGTACTTC.

The genes are TRBV9 and TRBJ1-1; 8 bases are shared with TRBD1. V lost 3 bases to trimming and J lost 11 bases; unmatched junction nucleotides: 9. CDR1 is SGDLS and CDR2 is YYNGEE in the germline V gene. This CDR3 region has 13 residues. CDR3 in DNA: TGTGCCAGCAGCGGAATAGGACAGGGTATGGCTTTCTTT. Encoded protein: CASSGIGQGMAFF.

This clonotype was observed at least ten times. J is TRBJ2-7 and V is TRBV5-1; 8 nucleotides agree with TRBD1. V gave up 0 bases and J gave up 2 bases; unmatched junction bases: 1. This CDR3 contains 14 residues. Germline CDR1 and CDR2: SGHRS and YFSETQ. This CDR3 reads CASSLEQGAYEQYF. The CDR3 nucleotides are TGCGCCAGCAGCTTGGAACAGGGGGCCTACGAGCAGTACTTC.